This entry concerns a single T cell receptor (beta chain). Its antigen is still unknown. These data are taken from a study of cytomegalovirus exposure and HLA in healthy donors. Researchers ran the PCR with 60 Vbeta and 13 Jbeta primers. The data were produced by immunoSEQ multiplex PCR, yet TCRdb's version contains in-frame clones alone and is incomplete. The table shows some 44,000 clones, with 87% occurring only once. The CDR3 loop spans 14 amino acids. Losses at the gene ends were 5 bases for V and 2 bases for J; bases not matched to a gene: 5. Germline CDR1 is MNHEY and CDR2 is SMNVEV (reference sequence). Study observations and caveats: Confirmation was obtained in vitro that a few CMV-associated chains are specific for CMV antigens.

This clonotype was sampled from a woman between 40 and 50 years old in good health and CMV-seropositive. The J gene is TRBJ2-5, the V gene TRBV27; 7 bases agree with TRBD1. Sequenced material: PBMCs. The CDR3 sequence is CASSATRGQETQYF. The CDR3 coding sequence is TGTGCCAGCAGTGCGACCAGGGGGCAAGAGACCCAGTACTTC.